What follows are 22 T cell receptor beta chains derived from one specimen sequenced in a study of blood T cell repertoires in COVID-19. Generated by immunoSEQ multiplex PCR, the TCRdb table keeps only in-frame clones and is missing some. The data show about 130,000 clones, about 89% seen once. The sample was peripheral blood. These receptors came from a man in his sixties with COVID-19, enrolled during active disease.

The CDR3 sequence is CASRLTGGDNEQFF. CDR3 bases: TGTGCCAGCAGACTCACGGGGGGCGACAATGAGCAGTTCTTC. The chain joins TRBV6-5 to TRBJ2-1, with D possibly TRBD2 on 7 matching bases. Germline lookup yields CDR1 MNHEY and CDR2 SVGAGI. This CDR3 region has 14 residues. V gave up 6 bases and J gave up 5 bases, with 14 bases separating them.

V is TRBV19 and J is TRBJ1-2, with 10 positions matching TRBD1. The CDR3 loop spans 16 amino acids. V dropped 7 bases and J dropped 1; count of bases not matched to a gene: 9. Germline-derived CDR1 and CDR2 are LNHDA and SQIVND (reference sequence). The CDR3 nucleotides are TGTGCCAGTACCCGGGACAGGGGAAACCTTAACTATGGCTACACCTTC. It yields the protein CASTRDRGNLNYGYTF.

J is TRBJ2-5 and V is TRBV6-2 or TRBV6-3; TRBD1 matches 8 bases. The CDR3 covers 15 residues. The germline gives CDR1 MNHEY, CDR2 SVGEGT. V lost 2 bases, J lost 5 bases, and 7 bases stayed unmatched. CDR3 in amino acids: CASSYPGRGPETQYF. The CDR3 DNA reads as TGTGCCAGCAGTTACCCAGGCAGGGGGCCGGAGACCCAGTACTTC.

The J gene is TRBJ2-1, the V gene TRBV18; 13 bases match TRBD2. The junction had 12 bases not matched to a gene; V was cut back by 1 base and J by 6 bases. CDR1 KGHSH and CDR2 LQKENI come from the germline V gene. CDR3 length: 19 amino acids. CDR3 coding DNA: TGTGCCAGCTCACCACTGGGCTTGACTAGCGGGGGGTATGGCAATGAGCAGTTCTTC. Its protein is CASSPLGLTSGGYGNEQFF.

The V gene is TRBV12-3 or TRBV12-4, the J gene TRBJ1-1, with 7 nucleotides matching TRBD1. The CDR3 consists of 13 residues. Losses at the gene ends were 6 bases for V and 5 bases for J; bases not matched to a gene: 6. CDR3 bases: TGTGCCAGCAGGCTACAGGGGAAGACTGAAGCTTTCTTT. Its protein is CASRLQGKTEAFF.

The rearrangement links TRBV29-1 to TRBJ1-3; no firm D call. Trimming removed 6 bases from V and 3 bases from J, with 6 bases in between. The germline V gene encodes CDR1 SQVTM and CDR2 ANQGSEA. The CDR3 loop spans 11 amino acids. CDR3 coding DNA: TGCAGCGTCTCGGTTGGAAACACCATATATTTT. It codes for CSVSVGNTIYF. The full variable domain, in which reference TRBV29-1 and TRBJ1-3 provide the parts outside the CDR3, is SAVISQKPSRDICQRGTSLTIQCQVDSQVTMMFWYRQQPGQSLTLIATANQGSEATYESGFVIDKFPISRPNLTFSTLTVSNMSPEDSSIYLCSVSVGNTIYFGEGSWLTVV.

V and J are TRBV28 and TRBJ1-2, with 7 bases that match TRBD1. The J segment lost 0 bases and the V segment lost 1 base, leaving 5 bases of the junction unmatched. Germline CDR1 MDHEN, CDR2 SYDVKM. The CDR3 is made up of 16 amino acids. CDR3: CASSLLMGQTNYGYTF. The CDR3 region has the DNA TGTGCCAGCAGTTTATTAATGGGACAGACTAACTATGGCTACACCTTC.

This chain links TRBV7-9 with TRBJ2-5, with unresolved D. The CDR3 totals 15 residues. Germline V gene data show CDR1 as SEHNR and CDR2 as FQNEAQ (reference sequence). The V end was cut by 5 bases, the J end by 2 bases, with 15 bases between. The CDR3, as DNA: TGTGCCAGCAGCCTAGGTCCTAGATTACAAGAGACCCAGTACTTC. The encoded protein is CASSLGPRLQETQYF.

V is TRBV9 and J is TRBJ2-1; weak D call: TRBD2 (6 bases). Germline assignment: CDR1 SGDLS and CDR2 YYNGEE. With 4 bases removed from V and 3 bases from J, the gap between germline ends came to 14 bases. This CDR3 region has 15 residues. For the CDR3, the DNA is TGTGCCAGCAGCAGACCGGGACTTCGCTACAATGAGCAGTTCTTC. As protein: CASSRPGLRYNEQFF.

CDR3 DNA: TGTGCCAGCAGCAAGAGCGGGGGCTACTACAATGAGCAGTTCTTC. Translated: CASSKSGGYYNEQFF. The V call is TRBV6-1, the J call TRBJ2-1, with 8 bases identical to TRBD2. J lost 3 bases, V lost 6 bases, and 7 bases had no gene match. Per the germline V gene, CDR1 is MNHNS and CDR2 is SASEGT. The CDR3 has 15 amino acids.

This chain connects TRBV5-1 to TRBJ1-3; the D is unclear. CDR1 and CDR2 (germline): SGHRS, YFSETQ. The CDR3 runs 14 residues. V lost 0 bases and J lost 4, with 8 bases in between. The CDR3, as DNA: TGCGCCAGCAGCTTGGACCCCACAGGAAACACCATATATTTT. Encoded protein: CASSLDPTGNTIYF.

This chain uses TRBV2 with TRBJ1-6; D not resolved. The CDR3 is 12 residues long. CDR1 is SNHLY and CDR2 is FYNNEI in the germline V gene. The germline V and J ends were trimmed by 5 bases and 8 bases, with 7 bases remaining between them. The DNA for the CDR3 is TGTGCCAGCAGTTATGTGTATTCACCCCTCCACTTT. Its protein product is CASSYVYSPLHF.

The chain's CDR3 is CAISERTGDYGYTF. CDR3 sequence (DNA): TGTGCCATCAGTGAGCGGACAGGGGACTATGGCTACACCTTC. The rearrangement joins TRBV10-3 to TRBJ1-2; 9 bases align to TRBD1. The germline CDR1 and CDR2 sequences are ENHRY and SYGVKD. The CDR3 is 14 residues long. V was pared by 2 bases and J by 3 bases, with 1 base of the junction left unmatched.

In this sample, this clone turned up a few times. The V call is TRBV2, the J call TRBJ2-5, with D uncertain. V dropped 7 bases and J dropped 6 bases, with 24 bases sitting between them. CDR3 length: 16 residues. CDR1 and CDR2 from the germline V gene are SNHLY and FYNNEI. For the CDR3, the DNA is TGTGCCAGCACCAAAGGCGGTAGCAACTACCGAAAGACCCAGTACTTC. Translated, it gives CASTKGGSNYRKTQYF.

This clone appeared a few times. The chain couples TRBV10-3 to TRBJ1-2, with TRBD1 as a possible D gene (6 bases). V lost 0 bases to trimming and J lost 6 bases, with 14 bases between them. CDR3 length: 15 residues. Germline-derived CDR1 and CDR2 are ENHRY and SYGVKD. CDR3 loop: CAISESLGQEDGYTF. DNA for the CDR3: TGTGCCATCAGTGAGTCGTTGGGACAAGAGGATGGCTACACCTTC.

The chain carries TRBV12-5 and TRBJ1-1; TRBD1 might be the D (6 bases). This CDR3 has 14 amino acids. Germline CDR1 reads LGHNT; CDR2 reads FRNRAP. Trimming cost V 8 bases and J 5 bases, with 18 bases left between them. This CDR3 is CASSHGGPRTEAFF. The DNA of the CDR3 is TGTGCTAGTTCCCACGGGGGGCCGAGGACTGAAGCTTTCTTT.

This chain uses TRBV9 with TRBJ2-2, with 11 nucleotides matching TRBD2. Germline V gene sequence: CDR1 SGDLS, CDR2 YYNGEE. The CDR3 runs 17 residues. Germline trimming cut 0 bases from V and 1 base from J; bases unmatched to any gene: 2. The DNA for the CDR3 is TGTGCCAGCAGCGTAGGTCTAGCGGGGGGGAACACCGGGGAGCTGTTTTTT. Protein: CASSVGLAGGNTGELFF.

This clone was observed a single time. The V call is TRBV6-4, the J call TRBJ1-2, with TRBD1 matching over 9 bases. Germline CDR1 reads MRHNA; CDR2 reads SNTAGT. The CDR3 spans 12 residues. V shed 5 bases and J 10 bases; nucleotides not matched to a gene: 5. CDR3 sequence: CASSTRTGAYTF. CDR3 coding DNA: TGTGCCAGCAGTACCCGGACAGGGGCCTACACCTTC.

The CDR3 loop is CASSFHDRPYEQYF. CDR3 sequence (DNA): TGTGCCAGCAGCTTTCATGACAGACCCTACGAGCAGTACTTC. The rearrangement uses TRBV13 and TRBJ2-7; the D gene is possibly TRBD1 (5 bases). V lost 3 bases and J lost 2, with 11 bases in between. This CDR3 has 14 amino acids. Germline CDR1 reads PRHDT; CDR2 reads FYEKMQ (reference sequence).

J is TRBJ1-5 and V is TRBV5-8; no clear D gene. V was shortened by 2 bases and J by 5 bases, with 11 bases between the two germline ends. CDR1 is SGHTS, CDR2 YDEGEE, per germline. The CDR3 has 14 residues. Here the CDR3 DNA reads TGTGCCAGCAGCTTTGGGCAGTACCATCAGCCCCAGCATTTT. This sequence encodes CASSFGQYHQPQHF.

The chain uses TRBV15 and TRBJ1-4; D gene unclear. CDR3 length: 15 residues. Germline V lookup: CDR1 LNHNV, CDR2 YYDKDF (reference sequence). Trimming shortened V by 2 bases and J by 6 bases, and 13 bases separated the two germline ends. The DNA of the CDR3 is TGTGCCACCAGCAGAAGTCCAGGCACGGATGAAAAACTGTTTTTT. Its translation is CATSRSPGTDEKLFF.

The chain carries TRBV5-1 and TRBJ1-3, with D unclear. Deletions cut 0 bases from V and 0 bases from J, with 13 bases between. The CDR3 is 17 residues long. CDR1 and CDR2 from the germline V gene are SGHRS and YFSETQ. The CDR3, as DNA: TGCGCCAGCAGCTTGGCCACGGGGTCCCACTCTGGAAACACCATATATTTT. Its translation is CASSLATGSHSGNTIYF.